This note documents a single T cell receptor beta chain sequence. In the authors' methods: Estimation of nucleated cell counts was performed using reference gene primer amplification. Only in-frame clones appear in the TCRdb table, and some are missing; sequencing was by immunoSEQ multiplex PCR. V and J calls and clone size are as listed in that table; D and trimming were resolved from the DNA. The sample records about 19,000 clones, roughly 87% being singletons. The CDR3 spans 15 residues. From germline, CDR1 is MNHNY and CDR2 SVGAGI (reference sequence). Between the trimmed V and J ends, which lost 6 bases and 5 bases, there was a span of 19 bases. This record belongs to a study of blood T cell repertoires in COVID-19. In the study overall: Both acute and convalescent COVID-19 samples were obtained from the United States, Italy and Spain.

The receptor's source is a human donor in a cohort sampled during active COVID-19. The donor label of this sample is uncertain. This chain uses TRBV6-6 with TRBJ2-5; no clear D. The sequenced sample consisted of peripheral blood. The DNA for the CDR3 is TGTGCCAGCAGAGAGTCGACCCCCCCGCGGGAGACCCAGTACTTC. Residues: CASRESTPPRETQYF.